This T cell receptor beta chain was captured in a study of blood T cells in healthy people across ages. For the study at large: The template switching approach captured approximately one barcoded beta molecule for every two T cells.

Trimming shortened V by 2 bases and J by 0 bases, and 14 bases separated the two germline ends. The CDR3 runs to 18 residues. Germline CDR1 is MNHEY and CDR2 is SVGEGT. A J-beta primer mix and a sample-barcoded 5' primer were used in a second PCR of about 7 to 12 cycles. TCRdb re-analysed the 5' RACE reads in MiXCR, keeping a single row per CDR3 protein. The table shows 1.5 million to 2 million distinct CDR3 sequences, with around 48% occurring only once. PBMCs numbering at least 6 million were isolated per sample. This sequence was found in a woman in her forties in good health. This rearrangement joins TRBV6-2 or TRBV6-3 to TRBJ2-6; tentatively, D is TRBD2 (6 bases). Specimen: blood. The CDR3 spells CASSYMGLLSSGANVLTF. The CDR3 DNA reads as TGTGCCAGCAGTTACATGGGACTCCTGAGCTCTGGGGCCAACGTCCTGACTTTC.